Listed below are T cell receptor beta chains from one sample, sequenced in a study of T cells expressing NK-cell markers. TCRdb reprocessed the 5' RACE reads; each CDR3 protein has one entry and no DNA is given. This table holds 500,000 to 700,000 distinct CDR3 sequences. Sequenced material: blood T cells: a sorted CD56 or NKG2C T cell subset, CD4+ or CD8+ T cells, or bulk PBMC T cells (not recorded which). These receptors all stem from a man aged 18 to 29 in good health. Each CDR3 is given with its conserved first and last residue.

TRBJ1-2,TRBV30,CAWDRAGQPPHYGYTF
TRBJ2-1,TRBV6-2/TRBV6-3,CASSSDSAPHQQFF
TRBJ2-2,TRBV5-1,CASGEWGPRAELFF
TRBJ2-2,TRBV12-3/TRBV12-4,CASSGTTGGTGELFF
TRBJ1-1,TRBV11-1,CASSHDVGQRANTEAFF
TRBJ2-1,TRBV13,CASSLEGLAGNNEQFF
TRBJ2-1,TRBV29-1,CSVGGTGVSYEQFF
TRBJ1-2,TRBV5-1,CASSADRVDGYTF
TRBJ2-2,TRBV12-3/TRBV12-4,CASSPRFRTGLIAGELFF
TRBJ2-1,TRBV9,CASSISLTRGSYNEQFF
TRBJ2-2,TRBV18,CASSHRDSPTGELFF
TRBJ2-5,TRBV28,CASRDGTLYLQETQYF
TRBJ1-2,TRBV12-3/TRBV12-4,CASSRDGGYGYTF
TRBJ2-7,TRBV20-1,CSARRLDVSSYEQYF
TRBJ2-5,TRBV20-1,CSPRQGGGQETQYF
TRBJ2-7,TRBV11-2,CASSLDLGTQPSYEQYF
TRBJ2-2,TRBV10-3,CAISERGDTGELFF
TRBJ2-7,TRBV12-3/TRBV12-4,CASSFNEGFGLPYEQYF
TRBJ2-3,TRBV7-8,CASSLARLSSRDTQYF
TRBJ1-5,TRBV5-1,CASSGDSEDQPQHF
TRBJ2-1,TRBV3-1,CASSQRQGVYNEQFF
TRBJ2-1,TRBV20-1,CSARDLGEAGHYNEQFF
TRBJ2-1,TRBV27,CASRVGTSSFNEQFF
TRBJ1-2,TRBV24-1,CATSDPGQIYGYTF
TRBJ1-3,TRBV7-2,CASSTGTGAIPRPIYF
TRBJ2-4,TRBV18,CASSPRDRVIKNIQYF
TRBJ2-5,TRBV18,CASSPWTGGSQETQYF
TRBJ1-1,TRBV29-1,CSVVGGNSTEAFF
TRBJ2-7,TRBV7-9,CASSRQTNGIHPYEQYF
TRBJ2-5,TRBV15,CATSGYRGEAETQYF
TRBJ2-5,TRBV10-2,CASRTTGRETQYF
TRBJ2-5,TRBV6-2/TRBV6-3,CASSRLAGKQETQYF
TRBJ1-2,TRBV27,CASSLKQGGGGYTF
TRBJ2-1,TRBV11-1,CASSLALREAQQFF
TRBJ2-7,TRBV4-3,CASSQGLAGDQQYF
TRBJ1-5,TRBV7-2,CASSKSTGNQPQHF
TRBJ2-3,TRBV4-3,CASSQATGWDPSTDTQYF
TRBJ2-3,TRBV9,CASSETGGKGGDTQYF
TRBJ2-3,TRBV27,CASSWGQGVDTQYF
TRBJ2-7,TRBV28,CAVTESSYEQYF
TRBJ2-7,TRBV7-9,CASSLVREITYEQYF
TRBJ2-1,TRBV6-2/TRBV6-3,CASSYSPSGSWGAFF
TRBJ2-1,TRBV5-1,CASSLAVAAAGTSGELTQFF
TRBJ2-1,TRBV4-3,CASSQVSTSNEQFF
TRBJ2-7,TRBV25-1,CASSGPRGLAGDFEQYF
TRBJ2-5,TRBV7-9,CASSLPAGVRGETQYF
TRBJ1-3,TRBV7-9,CASSLFRTGPTGNTIYF
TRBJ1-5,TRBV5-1,CASSGGDNQPQHF
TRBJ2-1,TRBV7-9,CASSLGSSPQFF
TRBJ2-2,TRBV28,CASSPGLTVPGELFF
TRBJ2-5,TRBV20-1,CSATSGTSGRLQETQYF
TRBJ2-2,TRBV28,CASSLVFSTGELFF
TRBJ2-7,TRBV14,CASSLDRGIGEQYF
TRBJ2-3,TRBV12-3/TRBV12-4,CASSFWARRGEDTQYF
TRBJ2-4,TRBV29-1,CSIEGPSGNIQYF
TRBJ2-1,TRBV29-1,CSGSARGSSYNEQFF
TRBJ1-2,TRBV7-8,CASSPGDLPYGYTF
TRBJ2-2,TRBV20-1,CSAKTGLAGIGSGTGELFF
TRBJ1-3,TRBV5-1,CASSLSTGQGRNTIYF
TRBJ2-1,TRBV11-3,CASSQGRTSGPYNEQFF